The sequence of this T cell receptor beta chain was determined in a study of blood T cell repertoires in COVID-19. About the research overall: The United States, Italy and Spain provided the acute and convalescent COVID-19 samples.

This clone was detected once. In terms of age and location, participants ranged from about 18 to 95 years and lived in under 30 US areas. In the original workflow: Amplification from reference gene primers served as the basis for estimated nucleated cell counts. Libraries were prepared by immunoSEQ multiplex PCR; TCRdb keeps only in-frame clonotypes and omits some of them. D and trimming were read from the DNA, whereas the V and J calls and clone size are those reported in that table. Counted here are 200,000 to 250,000 clones, 83% occurring once; the ten biggest clones make up approximately 4.8%. The germline V gene has CDR1 KGHSH and CDR2 LQKENI. Trimming shortened V by 3 bases and J by 2 bases, and 10 bases separated the two germline ends. The CDR3 has 14 amino acids.

This chain connects TRBV18 to TRBJ2-5, with a possible D match to TRBD2 (6 bases). Sequencing input: PBMCs or T cells enriched from blood (not recorded which). The TCR originated in a woman aged 45-65 years who had been exposed to COVID-19. CDR3 sequence (DNA): TGTGCCAGCTCACCCAGGGACTTTCAAGAGACCCAGTACTTC. It specifies CASSPRDFQETQYF.